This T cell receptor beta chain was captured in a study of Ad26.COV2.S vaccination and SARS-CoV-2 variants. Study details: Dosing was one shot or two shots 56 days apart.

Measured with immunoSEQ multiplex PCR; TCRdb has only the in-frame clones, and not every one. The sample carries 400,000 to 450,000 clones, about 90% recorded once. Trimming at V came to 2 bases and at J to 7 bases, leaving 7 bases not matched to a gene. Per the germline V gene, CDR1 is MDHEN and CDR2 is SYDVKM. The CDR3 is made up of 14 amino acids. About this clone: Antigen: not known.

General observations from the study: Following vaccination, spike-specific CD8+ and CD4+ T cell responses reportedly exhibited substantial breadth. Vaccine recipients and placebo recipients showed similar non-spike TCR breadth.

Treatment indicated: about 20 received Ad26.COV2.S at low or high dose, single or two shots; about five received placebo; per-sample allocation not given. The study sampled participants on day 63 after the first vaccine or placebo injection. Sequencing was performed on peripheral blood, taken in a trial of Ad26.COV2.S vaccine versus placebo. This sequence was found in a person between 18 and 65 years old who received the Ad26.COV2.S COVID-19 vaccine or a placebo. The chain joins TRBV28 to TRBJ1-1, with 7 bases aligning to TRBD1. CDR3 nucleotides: TGTGCCAGCAGTTTAAGCCCACAGGGGATTGAAGCTTTCTTT. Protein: CASSLSPQGIEAFF.